Listed below are T cell receptor beta chains from one sample, sequenced in a study of breast tumors, draining lymph nodes, adjacent tissues. Using its own MiXCR run on the multiplex PCR reads, TCRdb lists one record per CDR3 protein. The sample has some 170,000 distinct CDR3 sequences, 33% seen once. Sequencing input: axillary lymph node tissue. These receptors all stem from a female donor with breast cancer. Some clones in this sample may be carry-over from other donors' samples. The CDR3 runs from the conserved cysteine through the conserved F or W. Fields, in order: V gene, J gene, D gene, clone size, CDR3 protein, CDR3 DNA. A D gene is named only where the DNA matches it firmly. Rows give clone size only sometimes, using once, few, many, or a class for an expanded clone.

v_gene: TRBV18
j_gene: TRBJ2-7
d_gene: TRBD1
abundance: -
CDR3aa: CASSPRQGVYEQYF
CDR3nt: TGTGCCAGCTCACCGCGGCAGGGGGTGTACGAGCAGTACTTC

v_gene: TRBV6-2/TRBV6-3
j_gene: TRBJ2-7
d_gene: -
abundance: -
CDR3aa: CASSHGGFYEQYF
CDR3nt: TGTGCCAGCAGTCACGGGGGCTTCTACGAGCAGTACTTC

v_gene: TRBV24-1
j_gene: TRBJ2-2
d_gene: TRBD1
abundance: many
CDR3aa: CATSAWTGPTGELFF
CDR3nt: TGTGCCACCAGTGCCTGGACAGGGCCCACCGGGGAGCTGTTTTTT

v_gene: TRBV7-8
j_gene: TRBJ2-6
d_gene: -
abundance: -
CDR3aa: CASAPWGSGANVLPF
CDR3nt: -

v_gene: TRBV3-1
j_gene: TRBJ2-5
d_gene: TRBD2
abundance: -
CDR3aa: CASSQDLWSGSGETQYF
CDR3nt: TGTGCCAGCAGCCAAGATCTCTGGAGCGGGAGTGGGGAGACCCAGTACTTC

v_gene: TRBV7-2
j_gene: TRBJ1-1
d_gene: -
abundance: -
CDR3aa: CASSLDGAEVSFF
CDR3nt: TGTGCCAGCAGCTTAGATGGGGCAGAGGTATCTTTCTTT

v_gene: TRBV12-3/TRBV12-4
j_gene: TRBJ1-2
d_gene: -
abundance: many
CDR3aa: CASSDGEGHGYTF
CDR3nt: TGTGCCAGCAGCGATGGGGAGGGACATGGCTACACCTTC

v_gene: TRBV5-5
j_gene: TRBJ1-6
d_gene: TRBD1
abundance: -
CDR3aa: CASSLLDRVGNSPLHF
CDR3nt: TGTGCCAGCAGCCTCTTGGACAGGGTCGGTAATTCACCCCTCCACTTT

v_gene: TRBV2
j_gene: TRBJ2-5
d_gene: -
abundance: few
CDR3aa: CASSDSQAEETQYF
CDR3nt: TGTGCCAGCAGTGATAGCCAGGCAGAGGAGACCCAGTACTTC

v_gene: TRBV19
j_gene: TRBJ2-7
d_gene: TRBD1
abundance: -
CDR3aa: CVSRPQGTGSYGQYF
CDR3nt: TGTGTCAGTAGGCCTCAAGGGACAGGTTCCTACGGGCAGTACTTC

v_gene: TRBV9
j_gene: TRBJ2-1
d_gene: TRBD2
abundance: -
CDR3aa: CASSAGGGSYSEQFF
CDR3nt: TGTGCCAGCAGCGCAGGCGGGGGTTCCTACAGTGAGCAGTTCTTC

v_gene: TRBV6-2/TRBV6-3
j_gene: TRBJ2-1
d_gene: -
abundance: few
CDR3aa: CASSHPTGSGGYNEQFF
CDR3nt: TGTGCCAGCAGTCACCCCACGGGTAGCGGAGGCTACAATGAGCAGTTCTTC

v_gene: TRBV19
j_gene: TRBJ1-5
d_gene: -
abundance: -
CDR3aa: CASSPTSGEVSNQPQHF
CDR3nt: TGTGCCAGTAGTCCCACCTCAGGGGAGGTGAGCAATCAGCCCCAGCATTTT

v_gene: TRBV3-1
j_gene: TRBJ2-1
d_gene: -
abundance: few
CDR3aa: CASSQDVVRGADEQFF
CDR3nt: TGTGCCAGCAGCCAAGATGTAGTCCGCGGCGCGGATGAGCAGTTCTTC

v_gene: TRBV6-5
j_gene: TRBJ2-2
d_gene: TRBD2
abundance: few
CDR3aa: CASSSSSLAGGELFF
CDR3nt: TGTGCCAGCAGTTCCTCGAGTTTAGCGGGGGGGGAGCTGTTTTTT

v_gene: TRBV7-8
j_gene: TRBJ1-2
d_gene: TRBD1
abundance: -
CDR3aa: CASSLGGGLAPFGYTF
CDR3nt: TGTGCCAGCAGCCTGGGAGGGGGCCTAGCTCCCTTTGGCTACACCTTC

v_gene: TRBV10-3
j_gene: TRBJ1-5
d_gene: -
abundance: -
CDR3aa: CAISGGDQPQHF
CDR3nt: TGTGCCATCAGTGGGGGGGATCAGCCCCAGCATTTT

v_gene: TRBV20-1
j_gene: TRBJ1-4
d_gene: -
abundance: many
CDR3aa: CSSRDSATNEKLFF
CDR3nt: TGCAGCTCCCGGGACTCTGCAACTAATGAAAAACTGTTTTTT

v_gene: TRBV5-6
j_gene: TRBJ2-2
d_gene: -
abundance: many
CDR3aa: CASSSPRGVTGELFF
CDR3nt: TGTGCCAGCAGCTCCCCCCGAGGGGTCACCGGGGAGCTGTTTTTT

v_gene: TRBV6-2/TRBV6-3
j_gene: TRBJ2-3
d_gene: -
abundance: many
CDR3aa: CASTKGIGLTDTQYF
CDR3nt: TGTGCCAGCACCAAAGGTATAGGTCTGACAGATACGCAGTATTTT

v_gene: TRBV7-9
j_gene: TRBJ1-2
d_gene: -
abundance: many
CDR3aa: CASSLADPTGRGYPF
CDR3nt: TGTGCCAGCAGCCTCGCAGACCCGACAGGTCGCGGCTACCCCTTC

v_gene: TRBV12-3/TRBV12-4
j_gene: TRBJ2-1
d_gene: TRBD2
abundance: many
CDR3aa: CASSFGTSGLYNEQFF
CDR3nt: TGTGCCAGCAGTTTTGGGACTAGCGGGCTCTACAATGAGCAGTTCTTC

v_gene: TRBV28
j_gene: TRBJ2-7
d_gene: -
abundance: -
CDR3aa: CASSFVGGNYEQYF
CDR3nt: TGTGCCAGCAGTTTTGTCGGGGGAAATTACGAGCAGTACTTC

v_gene: TRBV20-1
j_gene: TRBJ2-2
d_gene: TRBD1
abundance: -
CDR3aa: CSARDLQGAGELFF
CDR3nt: TGCAGTGCTAGAGACCTACAGGGGGCCGGGGAGCTGTTTTTT

v_gene: TRBV27
j_gene: TRBJ1-2
d_gene: -
abundance: few
CDR3aa: CASSLGGDRGYTF
CDR3nt: TGTGCCAGCAGTTTAGGGGGCGACCGGGGCTACACCTTC

v_gene: TRBV2
j_gene: TRBJ1-3
d_gene: TRBD1
abundance: -
CDR3aa: CASSRGQGSGNTIYF
CDR3nt: TGTGCCAGCAGTCGCGGACAGGGCTCTGGAAACACCATATATTTT

v_gene: TRBV28
j_gene: TRBJ1-4
d_gene: TRBD1
abundance: many
CDR3aa: CASRTGGESTNEKLFF
CDR3nt: TGTGCCAGCAGGACAGGGGGAGAGTCAACTAATGAAAAACTGTTTTTT

v_gene: TRBV20-1
j_gene: TRBJ1-5
d_gene: TRBD1
abundance: -
CDR3aa: CSARKTGEGNQPQHF
CDR3nt: TGCAGTGCTAGAAAGACAGGGGAGGGCAATCAGCCCCAGCATTTT

v_gene: TRBV19
j_gene: TRBJ2-1
d_gene: -
abundance: many
CDR3aa: CASSINNEQFF
CDR3nt: TGTGCCAGTAGTATCAACAATGAGCAGTTCTTC

v_gene: TRBV12-3/TRBV12-4
j_gene: TRBJ2-7
d_gene: -
abundance: many
CDR3aa: CASGPGRRAEEQYF
CDR3nt: TGTGCCAGCGGCCCGGGCAGGAGGGCCGAGGAGCAGTACTTC

v_gene: TRBV28
j_gene: TRBJ2-3
d_gene: -
abundance: many
CDR3aa: CASSLGTSDTQYF
CDR3nt: TGTGCCAGCAGCTTAGGGACTTCAGATACGCAGTATTTT

v_gene: TRBV19
j_gene: TRBJ1-2
d_gene: TRBD1
abundance: -
CDR3aa: CASSLGGVLCGYTF
CDR3nt: TGTGCCAGCAGTTTAGGGGGCGTTCTCTGTGGCTACACCTTC

v_gene: TRBV6-6
j_gene: TRBJ1-5
d_gene: -
abundance: many
CDR3aa: CASSLQGAGSQPQHF
CDR3nt: TGTGCCAGCAGTTTACAGGGTGCCGGGAGTCAGCCCCAGCATTTT

v_gene: TRBV5-1
j_gene: TRBJ2-7
d_gene: -
abundance: many
CDR3aa: CASSLSGGDYEQYF
CDR3nt: TGCGCCAGCAGCTTGAGTGGGGGAGACTACGAGCAGTACTTC

v_gene: TRBV12-3/TRBV12-4
j_gene: TRBJ2-4
d_gene: -
abundance: few
CDR3aa: CASSPNGAKNIQYF
CDR3nt: TGTGCCAGCAGCCCAAACGGGGCCAAAAACATTCAGTACTTC

v_gene: TRBV7-3
j_gene: TRBJ1-1
d_gene: -
abundance: few
CDR3aa: CASSIGPNTEAFF
CDR3nt: TGTGCCAGCAGCATCGGGCCTAACACTGAAGCTTTCTTT

v_gene: TRBV20-1
j_gene: TRBJ2-1
d_gene: -
abundance: many
CDR3aa: CSARPTFTYNEQFF
CDR3nt: TGCAGTGCTAGACCAACTTTTACCTACAATGAGCAGTTCTTC

v_gene: TRBV28
j_gene: TRBJ2-6
d_gene: -
abundance: few
CDR3aa: CASSPKGSGANVLTF
CDR3nt: TGTGCCAGCAGTCCTAAGGGGTCTGGGGCCAACGTCCTGACTTTC

v_gene: TRBV25-1
j_gene: TRBJ1-2
d_gene: -
abundance: -
CDR3aa: CASSLPGNGYTF
CDR3nt: TGTGCCAGCAGTTTGCCAGGGAATGGCTACACCTTC

v_gene: TRBV19
j_gene: TRBJ1-3
d_gene: -
abundance: -
CDR3aa: CASSWSTGAGNTIYF
CDR3nt: TGTGCCAGTAGTTGGTCCACTGGGGCTGGAAACACCATATATTTT

v_gene: TRBV6-1
j_gene: TRBJ2-7
d_gene: TRBD2
abundance: -
CDR3aa: CASTTSGLEWREAAYEQYF
CDR3nt: TGTGCCAGCACCACCTCCGGCCTAGAGTGGCGGGAGGCCGCCTACGAGCAGTACTTC

v_gene: TRBV20-1
j_gene: TRBJ2-3
d_gene: TRBD1
abundance: many
CDR3aa: CSARDPGTGWTDTQYF
CDR3nt: TGCAGTGCTAGAGATCCCGGGACAGGGTGGACAGATACGCAGTATTTT

v_gene: TRBV5-1
j_gene: TRBJ1-6
d_gene: TRBD1
abundance: -
CDR3aa: CASSLFSAGQGNSPLHF
CDR3nt: TGCGCCAGCAGCTTGTTTTCAGCGGGACAGGGTAATTCACCCCTCCACTTT

v_gene: TRBV20-1
j_gene: TRBJ1-6
d_gene: TRBD1
abundance: -
CDR3aa: CSARSSFPGQGDSALHF
CDR3nt: TGCAGTGCTAGATCCTCATTTCCAGGACAGGGCGACTCAGCCCTCCACTTT

v_gene: TRBV6-5
j_gene: TRBJ2-5
d_gene: TRBD2
abundance: many
CDR3aa: CASSYYSTGGETQYF
CDR3nt: TGTGCCAGCAGTTACTACTCGACGGGGGGAGAGACCCAGTACTTC

v_gene: TRBV6-5
j_gene: TRBJ2-6
d_gene: -
abundance: many
CDR3aa: CASSYRGSGANVLTF
CDR3nt: TGTGCCAGCAGTTATAGGGGATCGGGGGCCAACGTCCTGACTTTC

v_gene: TRBV7-2
j_gene: TRBJ2-7
d_gene: -
abundance: -
CDR3aa: CASRSPLDKGGEQYF
CDR3nt: TGTGCCAGCAGGTCCCCGCTGGACAAGGGGGGCGAGCAGTACTTC

v_gene: TRBV3-2
j_gene: TRBJ1-5
d_gene: -
abundance: -
CDR3aa: CAGSQDFGHRPQHF
CDR3nt: TGTGCCGGCAGCCAAGATTTCGGACACAGACCCCAGCATTTT

v_gene: TRBV2
j_gene: TRBJ1-2
d_gene: TRBD1
abundance: -
CDR3aa: CARDGGTANYDYTF
CDR3nt: TGCGCCAGGGATGGGGGGACAGCTAACTATGACTACACCTTC

v_gene: TRBV20-1
j_gene: TRBJ1-1
d_gene: TRBD1
abundance: few
CDR3aa: CSARTGQGALRTEAFF
CDR3nt: TGCAGTGCTAGAACTGGACAGGGGGCCCTCCGAACTGAAGCTTTCTTT

v_gene: TRBV7-9
j_gene: TRBJ2-5
d_gene: -
abundance: -
CDR3aa: CASSRHDSEVQYF
CDR3nt: TGTGCCAGCAGCCGCCACGATAGCGAGGTCCAATACTTC

v_gene: TRBV6-2/TRBV6-3
j_gene: TRBJ2-6
d_gene: -
abundance: -
CDR3aa: CASMPGATGANVLTF
CDR3nt: TGTGCCAGCATGCCCGGTGCCACTGGGGCCAACGTCCTGACTTTC

v_gene: TRBV5-1
j_gene: TRBJ2-1
d_gene: TRBD1
abundance: -
CDR3aa: CASSLVMWTGYNEQFF
CDR3nt: TGCGCCAGCAGCTTGGTGATGTGGACAGGGTACAATGAGCAGTTCTTC